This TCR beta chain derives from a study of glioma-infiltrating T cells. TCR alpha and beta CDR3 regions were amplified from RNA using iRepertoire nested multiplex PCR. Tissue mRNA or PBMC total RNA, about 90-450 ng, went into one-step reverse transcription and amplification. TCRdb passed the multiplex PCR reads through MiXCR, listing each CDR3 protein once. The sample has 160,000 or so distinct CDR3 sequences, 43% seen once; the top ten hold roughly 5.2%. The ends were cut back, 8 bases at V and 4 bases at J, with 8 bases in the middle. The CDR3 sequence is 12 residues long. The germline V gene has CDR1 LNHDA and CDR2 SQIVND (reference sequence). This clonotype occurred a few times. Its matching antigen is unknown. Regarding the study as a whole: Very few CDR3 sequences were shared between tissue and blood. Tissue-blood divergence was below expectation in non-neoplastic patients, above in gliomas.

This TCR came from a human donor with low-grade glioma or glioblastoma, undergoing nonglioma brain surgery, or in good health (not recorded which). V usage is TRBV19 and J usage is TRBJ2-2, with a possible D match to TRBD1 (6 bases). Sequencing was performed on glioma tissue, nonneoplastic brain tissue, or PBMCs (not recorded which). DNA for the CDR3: TGTGCCAGTCCGGACAGCACCGGGGAGCTGTTTTTT. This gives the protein CASPDSTGELFF. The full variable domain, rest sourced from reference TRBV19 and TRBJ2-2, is DGGITQSPKYLFRKEGQNVTLSCEQNLNHDAMYWYRQDPGQGLRLIYYSQIVNDFQKGDIAEGYSVSREKKESFPLTVTSAQKNPTAFYLCASPDSTGELFFGEGSRLTVL.